This T cell receptor (beta chain) is from a study of cytomegalovirus exposure and HLA in healthy donors. 60 Vbeta and 13 Jbeta primers were used in PCR. Repertoires were generated with immunoSEQ multiplex PCR, while TCRdb's copy carries only in-frame clones and drops some. The profile covers over 85,000 clones, with roughly 76% appearing a single time and approximately 3.5% taken by the ten largest. Trimming pared 4 bases from V and 1 base from J, leaving 13 bases between. Germline values: CDR1 SGHRS, CDR2 YFSETQ. This CDR3 is 15 amino acids long. Study-level results: Using a false discovery rate of 0.05, a later analysis showed that 15,000 to 20,000 TCR beta sequences were associated with HLA alleles. The study put under 200 TCR beta chains on its list as cytomegalovirus-associated. While the bulk of TCR sequences proved rare, some public TCRs turned up in many donors.

As to this clone: Its antigen is not known.

Every donor was a healthy person donating bone marrow. The rearrangement links TRBV5-1 to TRBJ2-3; the D gene is possibly TRBD2 (5 bases). Sequenced material: PBMCs. This TCR was recovered from a man aged 40-49 years in good health and CMV-seronegative. The CDR3 spells CASSPEGRGTDTQYF. In DNA form, the CDR3 reads TGCGCCAGCAGCCCGGAAGGGCGGGGCACAGATACGCAGTATTTT.